These 4 T cell receptor beta chains came from one sample sequenced in a study of tissue T cells after allogeneic stem cell transplantation (dated by TCRdb to between 2021 and 2024). Libraries were constructed by the immunoSEQ multiplex PCR assay. Sourced from immuneACCESS, this table was stored by TCRdb with only in-frame sequences that have V and J called. A share of the clones is absent; for the studies checked, an unresolved V gene accounts for under half, and the remainder has no known explanation. This sample is represented by roughly 21,000 clones; approximately 70% of them were singletons. The top ten clonotypes cover approximately 0.42% of the sample. Sequenced: blood. All receptors derive from a female BALB/c mouse in good health. The haplotype of this strain at the MHC is H2-d.

Remarks on this clone: The gene symbols are mouse symbols. The read terminates 1 residue before the CDR3 end, so the remaining end is supplied by the germline J gene. The gene calls are TRBV3 and TRBJ2-5, with 7 bases aligning to TRBD1. The germline V gene has CDR1 SNHLY and CDR2 FYNGKV (reference sequence). After removal of 4 bases from V and 3 bases from J, the junction contained 1 base not matched to a gene. The CDR3 has 13 residues. CDR3 DNA, as far as it was read: TGTGCCAGCAGCTCGGACAGGCAAGACACCCAGTAC. This codes for CASSSDRQDTQY. In full, the CDR3 reads CASSSDRQDTQYF.

A note on this clone: Gene names are mouse gene names. Sequencing ends 1 residue short of the CDR3 end; the germline J gene provides the rest. V gene TRBV5 combines with J gene TRBJ2-2; 7 bases map to TRBD1. The CDR3 spans 14 residues. Trimming removed 2 bases from V and 3 bases from J; junction bases left unmatched: 0. Germline V gene data show CDR1 as LGHNA and CDR2 as YNLKQL (reference sequence). The CDR3 loop reads CASSQTGDTGQLYF. The covered CDR3 bases are TGTGCCAGCAGCCAAACAGGGGACACCGGGCAGCTCTAC.

As concerns this clone: Mouse names are used for the genes. The DNA ends 1 residue before the CDR3 does, and the rest of the CDR3 is filled in from the germline J gene. The V gene is TRBV29, the J gene TRBJ2-2; the D is unclear. Per germline, CDR1 MSHET and CDR2 SYDVDS. Trimming pared 4 bases from V and 0 bases from J, leaving 6 bases between. The CDR3 consists of 14 residues. The DNA read from the CDR3 is TGTGCTAGCAGTTCCGGGACAAACACCGGGCAGCTCTAC. Translated, it gives CASSSGTNTGQLY. The entire CDR3 is CASSSGTNTGQLYF.

This clone was observed a handful of times. Gene names denote mouse genes. The read ends 1 residue before the CDR3 terminus; that terminus is restored from the germline J gene. The chain links TRBV19 to TRBJ2-7, with D tentatively TRBD1 (5 bases). Germline V lookup: CDR1 FNHDT, CDR2 SITEND (reference sequence). Trimming took 6 bases from V and 4 from J, leaving 8 bases between them. This CDR3 has 11 residues. CDR3: CASTDRYEQYF. The CDR3 bases that were read are TGTGCCAGCACCGACAGATATGAACAGTAC.